This passage covers 19 T cell receptor beta chains from one sample sequenced in a study of Tregs in tolerant kidney transplant recipients. The protocol was immunoSEQ multiplex PCR, while the TCRdb copy is restricted to in-frame clones and leaves out a portion. This sample has approximately 8,600 clones, with approximately 43% found just once. The antigens for these receptors are not known. The sample was CD4+ T cells from blood cultured with allogeneic cells. The receptors derive from a human donor in good health.

The chain is built from TRBV11-2 and TRBJ1-4; 8 bases agree with TRBD1. The CDR3 runs to 15 residues. Germline assignment: CDR1 SGHAT and CDR2 FQNNGV. V lost 5 bases and J lost 5; bases outside the gene matches: 7. CDR3 loop: CASSPGGLGNEKLFF. In DNA form, the CDR3 reads TGTGCCAGCAGCCCAGGGGGCTTGGGAAATGAAAAACTGTTTTTT.

This clone was detected many times. This rearrangement joins TRBV18 to TRBJ1-2, with D uncertain. This CDR3 region has 13 residues. Looked up from germline, CDR1 is KGHSH and CDR2 is LQKENI. V lost 6 bases and J 9 bases, leaving 17 bases between the germline ends. The CDR3 loop reads CASSLWMRASYTF. CDR3 DNA sequence: TGTGCCAGCTCCCTTTGGATGAGGGCGAGCTACACCTTC.

This chain connects TRBV7-2 to TRBJ2-5, with a tentative D call TRBD2 (5 bases). Trimming pared 1 base from V and 5 bases from J, leaving 17 bases between. This CDR3 spans 16 amino acids. Per the germline V gene, CDR1 is SGHTA and CDR2 is FQGNSA. The CDR3: CASSLESRAGEETQYF. DNA of the CDR3: TGTGCCAGCAGCTTAGAGAGCCGGGCGGGCGAGGAGACCCAGTACTTC.

This clone was counted a few times. J is TRBJ2-5 and V is TRBV7-9, with unresolved D. V dropped 1 base and J dropped 3 bases, with 6 bases sitting between them. This CDR3 has 13 amino acids. Germline-derived CDR1 and CDR2 are SEHNR and FQNEAQ (reference sequence). The CDR3 loop reads CASSLGTEETQYF. The CDR3 bases are TGTGCCAGCAGCTTAGGGACGGAAGAGACCCAGTACTTC.

This chain links TRBV6-5 with TRBJ2-2, with TRBD2 matching over 7 bases. In germline, CDR1 is MNHEY, CDR2 SVGAGI. CDR3 length: 14 residues. Trimming at V came to 9 bases and at J to 0 bases, leaving 4 bases not matched to a gene. CDR3 residues: CASQRGTNTGELFF. CDR3 sequence (DNA): TGTGCCAGTCAGCGGGGAACGAACACCGGGGAGCTGTTTTTT.

V is TRBV30 and J is TRBJ2-3; D remains unclear. The ends were cut back, 0 bases at V and 4 bases at J, with 5 bases in the middle. There are 12 residues in the CDR3. Germline V gene data show CDR1 as GTSNPN and CDR2 as SVGIG (reference sequence). The CDR3 protein is CAWSVHPDTQYF. CDR3 in DNA: TGTGCCTGGAGTGTACATCCAGATACGCAGTATTTT. Drawing the rest from reference TRBV30 and TRBJ2-3, the complete variable domain is SQTIHQWPATLVQPVGSPLSLECTVEGTSNPNLYWYRQAAGRGLQLLFYSVGIGQISSEVPQNLSASRPQDRQFILSSKKLLLSDSGFYLCAWSVHPDTQYFGPGTRLTVL.

The chain employs TRBV6-5 and TRBJ2-7; D is undetermined. Germline CDR1 MNHEY, CDR2 SVGAGI. The CDR3 totals 12 residues. Trimming took off 9 bases at V and 4 bases at J, with 13 bases between the two ends. The CDR3 is CASSPRAYEQYF. CDR3 sequence (DNA): TGTGCCAGTTCCCCCCGGGCGTACGAGCAGTACTTC.

This clone was seen more than once but under ten times. This chain uses TRBV18 with TRBJ1-4; D may be TRBD1 (6 bases). Germline V CDR1 and CDR2: KGHSH, LQKENI. The CDR3 contains 14 residues. Trimming left V 6 bases short and J 3 bases short, with 11 bases between. The CDR3 is CASSRGTPNEKLFF. The DNA of the CDR3 is TGTGCCAGCTCTCGAGGGACACCTAATGAAAAACTGTTTTTT.

This chain uses TRBV5-6 with TRBJ1-2; D is undetermined. This CDR3 comprises 13 residues. The V gene lost 0 bases and the J gene lost 8 bases, with 11 bases spanning the gap. CDR1 is SGHDT and CDR2 is YYEEEE in the germline V gene. CDR3 amino acids: CASSLEQRSGYTF. The CDR3 bases are TGTGCCAGCAGCTTGGAGCAGAGGAGCGGCTACACCTTC.

The CDR3 sequence: CASSLGAGGYETQYF. For the CDR3, the DNA is TGTGCCAGCAGCTTAGGGGCGGGAGGTTATGAGACCCAGTACTTC. This sequence joins TRBV7-8 and TRBJ2-5; TRBD2 matches 8 bases. From germline, CDR1 is SGHVS and CDR2 FQNEAQ. Trimming at V came to 1 base and at J to 5 bases, leaving 6 bases not matched to a gene. The CDR3 is 15 residues long. Variable domain in full (rest from reference TRBV7-8 and TRBJ2-5): GAGVSQSPRYKVAKRGQDVALRCDPISGHVSLFWYQQALGQGPEFLTYFQNEAQLDKSGLPSDRFFAERPEGSVSTLKIQRTQQEDSAVYLCASSLGAGGYETQYFGPGTRLLVL.

This chain links TRBV11-2 with TRBJ1-2; 7 bases are a match to TRBD1. This CDR3 region has 14 residues. V lost 5 bases to trimming and J lost 7 bases; unmatched junction nucleotides: 10. Germline V CDR1 and CDR2: SGHAT, FQNNGV. The CDR3 region is CASSPRPGTAGYTF. CDR3 DNA: TGTGCCAGCAGCCCGAGGCCGGGGACAGCTGGCTACACCTTC. Full variable domain (rest looked up from reference TRBV11-2 and TRBJ1-2): EAGVAQSPRYKIIEKRQSVAFWCNPISGHATLYWYQQILGQGPKLLIQFQNNGVVDDSQLPKDRFSAERLKGVDSTLKIQPAKLEDSAVYLCASSPRPGTAGYTFGSGTRLTVV.

In regard to this clone: Other DNA sequences of this sample code for an identical CDR3. The chain links TRBV6-5 to TRBJ2-3; 7 bases are a match to TRBD2. Looked up from germline, CDR1 is MNHEY and CDR2 is SVGAGI. V dropped 5 bases and J dropped 6; count of bases not matched to a gene: 2. The length of the CDR3 is 12 residues. The CDR3 bases are TGTGCCAGCAGTCGGGGGGTGGATACGCAGTATTTT. Protein sequence: CASSRGVDTQYF.

This sequence joins TRBV7-6 and TRBJ2-7; TRBD1 matches 10 bases. This CDR3 region has 14 residues. J gave up 3 bases and V 3 bases, and 2 bases lay outside the gene matches. The V gene's germline CDR1 is SGHVS and CDR2 FNYEAQ. The CDR3 DNA reads TGTGCCAGCAGCTTTCGGGACAGGGGCTACGAGCAGTACTTC. Its protein product is CASSFRDRGYEQYF.

This sequence joins TRBV10-3 and TRBJ2-4; D remains unclear. CDR1 and CDR2 from the germline V gene are ENHRY and SYGVKD. Trimming took off 0 bases at V and 0 bases at J, with 6 bases between the two ends. The CDR3 is made up of 15 amino acids. The CDR3 is CAISESQLAKNIQYF. The CDR3 DNA sequence: TGTGCCATCAGTGAGTCACAGCTAGCCAAAAACATTCAGTACTTC.

The chain joins TRBV6-1 to TRBJ1-3, with D possibly matching TRBD1 (6 bases). V lost 4 bases to trimming and J lost 2 bases, with 15 bases between them. Germline V CDR1 and CDR2: MNHNS, SASEGT. The CDR3 totals 16 residues. The CDR3 loop reads CASSAPFGGAGNTIYF. For the CDR3, the DNA is TGTGCCAGCAGTGCCCCTTTTGGGGGCGCTGGAAACACCATATATTTT.

This chain connects TRBV6-6 to TRBJ1-4; TRBD1 might be the D (5 bases). CDR3 length equals 15 residues. Per the germline V gene, CDR1 is MNHNY and CDR2 is SVGAGI (reference sequence). With 8 bases removed from V and 8 bases from J, the gap between germline ends came to 21 bases. The CDR3 bases are TGTGCCAGCTCCTTGGGCAGGGCCGAGTCCGAAAAACTGTTTTTT. Translation: CASSLGRAESEKLFF.

There are a few counts of this clone. The chain uses TRBV11-2 and TRBJ1-4; D is undetermined. CDR1 is SGHAT and CDR2 is FQNNGV in the germline V gene. With 6 bases removed from V and 8 bases from J, the gap between germline ends came to 16 bases. The CDR3 is 14 residues long. This chain's CDR3 is CASSSPLVEEKLFF. The CDR3 bases are TGTGCCAGCAGTTCCCCCCTCGTTGAGGAAAAACTGTTTTTT.

The chain links TRBV30 to TRBJ1-2, with unresolved D. The CDR3 runs to 13 residues. The germline V gene has CDR1 GTSNPN and CDR2 SVGIG (reference sequence). Trimming removed 8 bases from V and 1 base from J, with 14 bases in between. The CDR3 is CAGSGPDNYGYTF. In DNA, the CDR3 is TGTGCCGGATCCGGGCCTGATAACTATGGCTACACCTTC.

The rearrangement joins TRBV10-3 to TRBJ2-1; D possibly corresponds to TRBD1 (5 bases). Germline CDR1 reads ENHRY; CDR2 reads SYGVKD. Trimming stripped 4 bases from V and 0 bases from J, with 10 bases between. The CDR3 has 15 amino acids. The CDR3 coding sequence is TGTGCCATCAGTGTTCAGGGCCTCTCCTACAATGAGCAGTTCTTC. It codes for CAISVQGLSYNEQFF.